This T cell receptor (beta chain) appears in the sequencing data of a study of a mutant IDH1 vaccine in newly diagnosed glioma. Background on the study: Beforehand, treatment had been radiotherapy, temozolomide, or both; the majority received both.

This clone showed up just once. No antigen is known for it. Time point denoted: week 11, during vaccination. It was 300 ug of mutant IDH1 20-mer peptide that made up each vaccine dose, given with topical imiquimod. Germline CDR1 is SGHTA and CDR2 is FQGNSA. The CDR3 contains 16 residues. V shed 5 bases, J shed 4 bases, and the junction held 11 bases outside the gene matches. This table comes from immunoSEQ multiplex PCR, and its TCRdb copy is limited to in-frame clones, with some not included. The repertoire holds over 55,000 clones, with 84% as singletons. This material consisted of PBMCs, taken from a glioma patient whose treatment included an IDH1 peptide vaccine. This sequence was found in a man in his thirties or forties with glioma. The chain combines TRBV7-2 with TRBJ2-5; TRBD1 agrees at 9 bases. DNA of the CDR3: TGTGCCAGCAGCCTCACAGGGGGCGAAGGAGGAGAGACCCAGTACTTC. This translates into CASSLTGGEGGETQYF.